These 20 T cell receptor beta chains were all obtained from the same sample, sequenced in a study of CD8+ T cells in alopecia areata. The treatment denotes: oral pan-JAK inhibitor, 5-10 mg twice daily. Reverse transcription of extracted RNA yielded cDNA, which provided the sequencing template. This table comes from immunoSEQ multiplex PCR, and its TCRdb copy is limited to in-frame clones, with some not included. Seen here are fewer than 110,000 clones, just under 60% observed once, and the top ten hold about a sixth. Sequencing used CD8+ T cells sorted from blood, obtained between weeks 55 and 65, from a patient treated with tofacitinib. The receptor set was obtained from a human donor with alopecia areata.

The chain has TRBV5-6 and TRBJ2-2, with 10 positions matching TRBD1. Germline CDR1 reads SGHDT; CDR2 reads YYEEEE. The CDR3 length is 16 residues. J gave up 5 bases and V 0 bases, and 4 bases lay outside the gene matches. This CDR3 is CASSLADRGRTGELFF. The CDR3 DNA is TGTGCCAGCAGCTTGGCCGACAGGGGGCGTACCGGGGAGCTGTTTTTT.

CDR3 sequence reads: CASSQDQSWADTQYF. The CDR3 DNA is TGTGCCAGCAGCCAAGATCAGAGCTGGGCAGATACGCAGTATTTT. The rearrangement links TRBV14 to TRBJ2-3; D is undetermined. This CDR3 has 15 residues. The germline V gene has CDR1 SGHDN and CDR2 FVKESK. Trimming took off 0 bases at V and 4 bases at J, with 11 bases between the two ends.

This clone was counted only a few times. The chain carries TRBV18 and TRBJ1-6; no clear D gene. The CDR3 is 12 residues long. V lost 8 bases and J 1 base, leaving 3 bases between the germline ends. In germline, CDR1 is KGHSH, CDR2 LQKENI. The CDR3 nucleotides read TGTGCCAGCGGATCCTATAATTCACCCCTCCACTTT. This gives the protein CASGSYNSPLHF.

The CDR3 DNA follows: TGCAGCGTTGTTCCCGGGGACAACTACGAGCAGTACTTC. This translates into CSVVPGDNYEQYF. The V and J genes are TRBV29-1 and TRBJ2-7; a weak D match, TRBD1 (6 bases). This CDR3 has 13 residues. Trimming stripped 4 bases from V and 3 bases from J, with 13 bases between. Per germline, CDR1 SQVTM and CDR2 ANQGSEA.

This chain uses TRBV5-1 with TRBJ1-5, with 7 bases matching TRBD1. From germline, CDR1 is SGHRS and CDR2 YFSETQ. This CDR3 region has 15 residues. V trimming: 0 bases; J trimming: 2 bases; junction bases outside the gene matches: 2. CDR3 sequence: CASSLATGGNQPQHF. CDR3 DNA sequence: TGCGCCAGCAGCTTGGCTACAGGGGGCAATCAGCCCCAGCATTTT. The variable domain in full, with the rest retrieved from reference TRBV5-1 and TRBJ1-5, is KAGVTQTPRYLIKTRGQQVTLSCSPISGHRSVSWYQQTPGQGLQFLFEYFSETQRNKGNFPGRFSGRQFSNSRSEMNVSTLELGDSALYLCASSLATGGNQPQHFGDGTRLSIL.

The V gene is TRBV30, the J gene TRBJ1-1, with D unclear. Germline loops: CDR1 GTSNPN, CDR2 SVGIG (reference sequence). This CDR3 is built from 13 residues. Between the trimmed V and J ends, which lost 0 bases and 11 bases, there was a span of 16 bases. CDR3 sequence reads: CAWSVRSMLPAFF. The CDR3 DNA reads TGTGCCTGGAGTGTACGATCAATGCTACCGGCTTTCTTT.

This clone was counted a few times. CDR3 nucleotide sequence: TGTGCCAGCAGGGAATGGGTTACTAGCGGAGGCACAGATACGCAGTATTTT. Its protein product is CASREWVTSGGTDTQYF. The chain is built from TRBV2 and TRBJ2-3; 8 positions agree with TRBD2. The V and J ends lost 6 bases and 1 base, in that order; junction bases with no gene match: 12. The CDR3 is made up of 17 amino acids. Germline CDR1 SNHLY, CDR2 FYNNEI.

The CDR3 DNA is TGCAGCGTTGAAGGACTCTATGGCTACACCTTC. Amino acid sequence: CSVEGLYGYTF. The chain links TRBV29-1 to TRBJ1-2, with D uncertain. CDR3 length: 11 amino acids. Trimming pared 1 base from V and 4 bases from J, leaving 4 bases between. CDR1 is SQVTM, CDR2 ANQGSEA, per germline.

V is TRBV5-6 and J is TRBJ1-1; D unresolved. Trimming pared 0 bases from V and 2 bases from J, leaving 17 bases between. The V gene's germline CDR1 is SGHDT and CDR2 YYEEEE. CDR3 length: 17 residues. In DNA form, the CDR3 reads TGTGCCAGCAGCTTGGGGGTTCGGGTTGGGCCAAACACTGAAGCTTTCTTT. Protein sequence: CASSLGVRVGPNTEAFF.

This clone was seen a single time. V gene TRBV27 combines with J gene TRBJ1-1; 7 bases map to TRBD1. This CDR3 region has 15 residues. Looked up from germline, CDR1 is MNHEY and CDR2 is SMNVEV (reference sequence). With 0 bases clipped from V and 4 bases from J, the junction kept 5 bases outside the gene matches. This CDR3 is CASSLSDQGVTEAFF. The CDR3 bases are TGTGCCAGCAGTTTATCGGACCAGGGGGTCACTGAAGCTTTCTTT.

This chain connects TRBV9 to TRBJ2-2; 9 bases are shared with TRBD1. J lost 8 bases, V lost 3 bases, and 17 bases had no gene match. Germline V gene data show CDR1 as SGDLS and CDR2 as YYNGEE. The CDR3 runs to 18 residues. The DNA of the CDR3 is TGTGCCAGCAGCGCGCGGACAGGGGAAGCTGTCCGGATTGGGGAGCTGTTTTTT. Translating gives CASSARTGEAVRIGELFF.

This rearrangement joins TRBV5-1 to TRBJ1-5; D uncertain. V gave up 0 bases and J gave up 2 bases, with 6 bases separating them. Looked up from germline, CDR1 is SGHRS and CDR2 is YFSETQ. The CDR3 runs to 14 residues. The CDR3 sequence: CASSLGPGNQPQHF. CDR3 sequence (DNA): TGCGCCAGCAGCTTGGGGCCGGGCAATCAGCCCCAGCATTTT.

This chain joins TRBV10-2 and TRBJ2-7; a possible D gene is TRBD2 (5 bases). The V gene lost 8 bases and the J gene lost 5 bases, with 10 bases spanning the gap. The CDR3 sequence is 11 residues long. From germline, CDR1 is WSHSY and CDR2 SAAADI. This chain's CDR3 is CASGRRNEQYF. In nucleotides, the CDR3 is TGCGCCAGCGGGCGGAGGAACGAGCAGTACTTC.

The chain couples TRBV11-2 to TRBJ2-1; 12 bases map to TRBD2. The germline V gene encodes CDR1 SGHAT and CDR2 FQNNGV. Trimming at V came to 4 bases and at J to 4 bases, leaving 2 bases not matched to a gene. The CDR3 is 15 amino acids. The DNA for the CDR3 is TGTGCCAGCAGCTCTAGCGGGGGGGCTTACAATGAGCAGTTCTTC. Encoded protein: CASSSSGGAYNEQFF.

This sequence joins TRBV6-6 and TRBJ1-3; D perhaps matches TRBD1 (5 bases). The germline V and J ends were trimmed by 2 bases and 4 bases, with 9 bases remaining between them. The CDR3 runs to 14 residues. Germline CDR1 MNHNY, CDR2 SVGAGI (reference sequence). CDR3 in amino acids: CASSYGGPGNTIYF. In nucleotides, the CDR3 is TGTGCCAGCAGTTACGGGGGACCCGGAAACACCATATATTTT.

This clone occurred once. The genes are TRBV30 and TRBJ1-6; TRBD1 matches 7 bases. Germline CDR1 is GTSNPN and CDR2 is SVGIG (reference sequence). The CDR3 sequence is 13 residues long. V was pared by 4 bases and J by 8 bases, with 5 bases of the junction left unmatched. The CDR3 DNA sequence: TGTGCCTGGAAGGGGGCTGGAGATTCACCCCTCCACTTT. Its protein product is CAWKGAGDSPLHF.

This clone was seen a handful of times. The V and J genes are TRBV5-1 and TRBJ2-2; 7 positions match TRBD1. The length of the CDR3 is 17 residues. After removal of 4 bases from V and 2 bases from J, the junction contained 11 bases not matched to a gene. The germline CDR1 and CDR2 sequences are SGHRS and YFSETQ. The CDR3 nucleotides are TGCGCCAGCAGCGTTAATTACGGGACAGTTAACACCGGGGAGCTGTTTTTT. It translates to CASSVNYGTVNTGELFF.

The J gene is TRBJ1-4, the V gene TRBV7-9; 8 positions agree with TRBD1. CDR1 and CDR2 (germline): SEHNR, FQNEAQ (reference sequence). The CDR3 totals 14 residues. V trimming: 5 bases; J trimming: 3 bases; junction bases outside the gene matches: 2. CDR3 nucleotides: TGTGCCAGCAGCCGACAGGGGTCTAATGAAAAACTGTTTTTT. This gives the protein CASSRQGSNEKLFF. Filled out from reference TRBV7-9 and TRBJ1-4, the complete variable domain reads DTGVSQNPRHKITKRGQNVTFRCDPISEHNRLYWYRQTLGQGPEFLTYFQNEAQLEKSRLLSDRFSAERPKGSFSTLEIQRTEQGDSAMYLCASSRQGSNEKLFFGSGTQLSVL.

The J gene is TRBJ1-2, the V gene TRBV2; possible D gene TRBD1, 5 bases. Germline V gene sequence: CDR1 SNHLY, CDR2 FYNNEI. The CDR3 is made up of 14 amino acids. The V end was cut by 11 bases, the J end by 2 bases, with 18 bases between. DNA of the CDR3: TGTGCCCAGCTTTGGGGGACGGGGAACTATGGCTACACCTTC. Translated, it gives CAQLWGTGNYGYTF.

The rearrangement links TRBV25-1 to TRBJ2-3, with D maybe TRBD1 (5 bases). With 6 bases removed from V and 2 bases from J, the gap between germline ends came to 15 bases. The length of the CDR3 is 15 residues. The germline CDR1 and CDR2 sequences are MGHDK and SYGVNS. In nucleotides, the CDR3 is TGTGCCAGCAGAAATGGGGCAGGTGCCACAGATACGCAGTATTTT. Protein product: CASRNGAGATDTQYF. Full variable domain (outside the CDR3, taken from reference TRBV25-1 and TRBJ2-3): EADIYQTPRYLVIGTGKKITLECSQTMGHDKMYWYQQDPGMELHLIHYSYGVNSTEKGDLSSESTVSRIRTEHFPLTLESARPSHTSQYLCASRNGAGATDTQYFGPGTRLTVL.